One sample yielded the 16 T cell receptor beta chains listed below, sequenced in a study of blood T cell repertoires in COVID-19. Profiling relied on immunoSEQ multiplex PCR, and the TCRdb table lists in-frame clones only, not all of them. The repertoire holds around 310,000 clones, with about 88% as singletons. Sample: peripheral blood. These receptors were obtained from a woman aged 60-70 years with acute or convalescent COVID-19.

This rearrangement joins TRBV11-2 to TRBJ1-2; D gene unclear. Trimming cost V 5 bases and J 2 bases, with 9 bases left between them. Per germline, CDR1 SGHAT and CDR2 FQNNGV. CDR3 length equals 13 residues. CDR3 nucleotide sequence: TGTGCCAGCAGCCCGGGAATGAACTATGGCTACACCTTC. Its translation: CASSPGMNYGYTF.

The chain joins TRBV5-1 to TRBJ2-5; tentative D call: TRBD2 (6 bases). In germline, CDR1 is SGHRS, CDR2 YFSETQ. This CDR3 region has 16 residues. Trimming took off 5 bases at V and 1 base at J, with 18 bases between the two ends. CDR3 region: CASRPLGGGPQETQYF. The CDR3 DNA reads TGCGCCAGCAGGCCACTGGGGGGAGGACCCCAAGAGACCCAGTACTTC. Looking up the rest from reference TRBV5-1 and TRBJ2-5 gives the full variable domain: KAGVTQTPRYLIKTRGQQVTLSCSPISGHRSVSWYQQTPGQGLQFLFEYFSETQRNKGNFPGRFSGRQFSNSRSEMNVSTLELGDSALYLCASRPLGGGPQETQYFGPGTRLLVL.

The CDR3 loop is CASSLTTGGSNSPLHF. DNA for the CDR3: TGTGCCAGCAGCCTTACGACAGGGGGCTCTAATTCACCCCTCCACTTT. V gene TRBV7-2 combines with J gene TRBJ1-6; 10 bases are shared with TRBD1. There are 16 residues in the CDR3. V dropped 5 bases and J dropped 6; count of bases not matched to a gene: 7. CDR1 and CDR2 (germline): SGHTA, FQGNSA. Filled out from reference TRBV7-2 and TRBJ1-6, the complete variable domain reads GAGVSQSPSNKVTEKGKDVELRCDPISGHTALYWYRQSLGQGLEFLIYFQGNSAPDKSGLPSDRFSAERTGGSVSTLTIQRTQQEDSAVYLCASSLTTGGSNSPLHFGNGTRLTVT.

This chain's CDR3 is CASSFTGRESEKLFF. DNA of the CDR3: TGCGCCAGCAGCTTCACCGGGAGGGAGAGTGAAAAACTGTTTTTT. J is TRBJ1-4 and V is TRBV5-1, with D uncertain. From germline, CDR1 is SGHRS and CDR2 YFSETQ. This CDR3 is 15 amino acids long. Trimming left V 2 bases short and J 7 bases short, with 15 bases between.

This clone was detected once. The gene calls are TRBV15 and TRBJ1-6; D gene unclear. There are 12 residues in the CDR3. The V gene's germline CDR1 is LNHNV and CDR2 YYDKDF (reference sequence). Trimming stripped 5 bases from V and 8 bases from J, with 7 bases between. CDR3 DNA sequence: TGTGCCACCAGCCTTTTTGATTCACCCCTCCACTTT. Its protein product is CATSLFDSPLHF.

The V and J genes are TRBV5-1 and TRBJ1-1, with D tentatively TRBD1 (6 bases). Germline assignment: CDR1 SGHRS and CDR2 YFSETQ. The CDR3 runs 14 residues. The V end lost 0 bases, the J end lost 1 base, and 7 bases lay between the germline ends. The CDR3 protein is CASSLGQENTEAFF. The CDR3 nucleotides read TGCGCCAGCAGCTTGGGACAGGAGAACACTGAAGCTTTCTTT.

The J gene is TRBJ2-7, the V gene TRBV4-3; 10 nucleotides line up with TRBD1. The CDR3 covers 17 residues. Germline V CDR1 and CDR2: LGHNA, YSLEER. V lost 0 bases to trimming and J lost 1 base; unmatched junction nucleotides: 6. CDR3 DNA sequence: TGCGCCAGCAGCCAAGATGGGACAGGGGCTAAATCCTACGAGCAGTACTTC. Protein: CASSQDGTGAKSYEQYF.

The chain combines TRBV2 with TRBJ2-5, with 12 nucleotides matching TRBD1. With V trimmed by 6 bases and J by 5 bases, 7 bases remained unmatched. This CDR3 is built from 15 residues. The germline CDR1 and CDR2 sequences are SNHLY and FYNNEI. The CDR3 reads CASSRDRGRGETQYF. CDR3 bases: TGTGCCAGCAGCCGGGACAGGGGGCGCGGGGAGACCCAGTACTTC.

The chain joins TRBV4-1 to TRBJ2-2; TRBD2 matches at 15 bases. Trimming at V came to 3 bases and at J to 2 bases, leaving 4 bases not matched to a gene. There are 18 residues in the CDR3. From germline, CDR1 is MGHRA and CDR2 YSYEKL. CDR3 sequence: CASSHRTSGGANTGELFF. The CDR3 DNA sequence: TGCGCCAGCAGCCACCGGACTAGCGGGGGGGCTAACACCGGGGAGCTGTTTTTT.

The chain joins TRBV27 to TRBJ2-7, with 7 bases lining up with TRBD1. The CDR3 has 15 residues. Germline lookup yields CDR1 MNHEY and CDR2 SMNVEV (reference sequence). The junction had 14 bases not matched to a gene; V was cut back by 3 bases and J by 9 bases. CDR3 sequence: CASSLGVPLGGGQYF. For the CDR3, the DNA is TGTGCCAGCAGTTTGGGGGTACCCTTAGGGGGCGGGCAGTACTTC.

This clone was seen only once. This chain connects TRBV28 to TRBJ2-1; TRBD2 matches 14 bases. The trim removed 4 bases at V and 6 bases at J, leaving 5 bases unmatched. The CDR3 is made up of 16 amino acids. Per the germline V gene, CDR1 is MDHEN and CDR2 is SYDVKM. In DNA form, the CDR3 reads TGTGCCAGCAGTTCCCCCGGGACTAGCGGGAGCAATGAGCAGTTCTTC. This translates into CASSSPGTSGSNEQFF.

The chain is built from TRBV11-2 and TRBJ2-3; TRBD2 matches 8 bases. This CDR3 has 14 residues. After removal of 4 bases from V and 4 bases from J, the junction contained 4 bases not matched to a gene. The germline V gene encodes CDR1 SGHAT and CDR2 FQNNGV. In DNA, the CDR3 is TGTGCCAGCAGCTCGGCCGGGGGGGCAGATACGCAGTATTTT. Its translation is CASSSAGGADTQYF. Drawing the rest from reference TRBV11-2 and TRBJ2-3, the complete variable domain is EAGVAQSPRYKIIEKRQSVAFWCNPISGHATLYWYQQILGQGPKLLIQFQNNGVVDDSQLPKDRFSAERLKGVDSTLKIQPAKLEDSAVYLCASSSAGGADTQYFGPGTRLTVL.

The genes are TRBV7-8 and TRBJ1-5, with TRBD1 matching over 12 bases. Losses at the gene ends were 2 bases for V and 6 bases for J; bases not matched to a gene: 5. CDR1 SGHVS and CDR2 FQNEAQ come from the germline V gene. This CDR3 region has 16 residues. The CDR3, as DNA: TGTGCCAGCAGCTTATTGGGACAGGGGGCGTTTCAGCCCCAGCATTTT. Translation gives CASSLLGQGAFQPQHF.

This rearrangement joins TRBV5-1 to TRBJ2-1; 9 nucleotides align to TRBD2. The germline V gene encodes CDR1 SGHRS and CDR2 YFSETQ. This CDR3 region has 17 residues. The ends lost 4 bases at V and 8 bases at J; junction bases unmatched: 16. CDR3 coding DNA: TGCGCCAGCAGCGTAAAACTAGCGGGCCCCCAGGGGTATGAGCAGTTCTTC. Protein: CASSVKLAGPQGYEQFF.

The rearrangement joins TRBV19 to TRBJ2-7; D perhaps matches TRBD1 (6 bases). Germline-derived CDR1 and CDR2 are LNHDA and SQIVND (reference sequence). The CDR3 covers 14 residues. V lost 4 bases and J lost 0, with 10 bases in between. CDR3 DNA: TGTGCCAGTAGTACAACAGGGAGCTCCTACGAGCAGTACTTC. Its protein is CASSTTGSSYEQYF.

V is TRBV5-6 and J is TRBJ2-1, with D hard to call. Deletions cut 1 base from V and 5 bases from J, with 10 bases between. The germline V gene has CDR1 SGHDT and CDR2 YYEEEE. CDR3 length equals 14 residues. Written as DNA, the CDR3 is TGTGCCAGCAGCTTGTATCCTCGGGACAATGAGCAGTTCTTC. Its protein is CASSLYPRDNEQFF.